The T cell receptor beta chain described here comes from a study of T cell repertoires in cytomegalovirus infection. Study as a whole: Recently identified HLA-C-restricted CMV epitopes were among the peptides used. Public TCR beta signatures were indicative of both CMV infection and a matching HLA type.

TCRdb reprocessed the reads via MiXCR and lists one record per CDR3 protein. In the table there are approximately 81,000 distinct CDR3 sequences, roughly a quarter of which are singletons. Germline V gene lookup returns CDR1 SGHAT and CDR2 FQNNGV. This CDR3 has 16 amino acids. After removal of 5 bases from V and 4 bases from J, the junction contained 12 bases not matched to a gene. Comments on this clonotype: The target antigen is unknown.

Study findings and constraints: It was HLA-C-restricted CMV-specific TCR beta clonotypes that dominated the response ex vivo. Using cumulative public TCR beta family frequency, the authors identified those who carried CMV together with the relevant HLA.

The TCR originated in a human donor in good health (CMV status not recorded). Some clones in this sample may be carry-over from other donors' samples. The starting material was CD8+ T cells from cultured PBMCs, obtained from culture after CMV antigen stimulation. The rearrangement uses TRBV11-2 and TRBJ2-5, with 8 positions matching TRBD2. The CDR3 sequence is CASSAVTGGALETQYF. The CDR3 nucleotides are TGTGCCAGCAGCGCCGTTACGGGAGGGGCGTTAGAGACCCAGTACTTC.